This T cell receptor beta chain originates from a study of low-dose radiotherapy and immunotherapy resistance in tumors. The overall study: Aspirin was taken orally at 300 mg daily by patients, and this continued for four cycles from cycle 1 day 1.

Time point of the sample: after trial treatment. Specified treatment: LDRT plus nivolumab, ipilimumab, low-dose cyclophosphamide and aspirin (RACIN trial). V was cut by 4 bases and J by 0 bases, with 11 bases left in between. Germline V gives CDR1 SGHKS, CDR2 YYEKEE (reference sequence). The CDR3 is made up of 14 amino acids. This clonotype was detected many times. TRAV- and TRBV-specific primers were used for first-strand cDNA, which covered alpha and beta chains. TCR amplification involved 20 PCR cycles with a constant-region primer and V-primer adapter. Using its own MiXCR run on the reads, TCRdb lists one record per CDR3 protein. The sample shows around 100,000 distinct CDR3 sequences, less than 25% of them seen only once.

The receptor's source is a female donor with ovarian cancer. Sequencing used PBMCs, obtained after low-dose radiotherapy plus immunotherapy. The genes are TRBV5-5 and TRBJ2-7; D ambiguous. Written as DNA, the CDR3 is TGTGCCAGCAGCCTGGTCGCCAGCTCCTACGAGCAGTACTTC. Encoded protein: CASSLVASSYEQYF.